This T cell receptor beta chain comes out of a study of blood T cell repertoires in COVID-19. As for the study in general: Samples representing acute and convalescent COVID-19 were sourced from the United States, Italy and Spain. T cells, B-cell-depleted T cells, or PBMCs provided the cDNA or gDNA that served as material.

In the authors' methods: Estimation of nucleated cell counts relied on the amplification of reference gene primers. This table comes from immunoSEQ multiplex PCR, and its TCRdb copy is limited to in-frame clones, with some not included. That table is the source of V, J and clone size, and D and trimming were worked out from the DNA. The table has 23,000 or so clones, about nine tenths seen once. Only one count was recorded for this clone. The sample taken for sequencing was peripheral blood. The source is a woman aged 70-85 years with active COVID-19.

CDR3 protein: CASSPSQDYQPQHF. Written as DNA, the CDR3 is TGTGCCAGCTCACCAAGCCAGGACTATCAGCCCCAGCATTTT. The chain uses TRBV18 and TRBJ1-5; D gene unclear. The V end was cut by 2 bases, the J end by 5 bases, with 10 bases between. The CDR3 extends over 14 amino acids. Germline values: CDR1 KGHSH, CDR2 LQKENI.